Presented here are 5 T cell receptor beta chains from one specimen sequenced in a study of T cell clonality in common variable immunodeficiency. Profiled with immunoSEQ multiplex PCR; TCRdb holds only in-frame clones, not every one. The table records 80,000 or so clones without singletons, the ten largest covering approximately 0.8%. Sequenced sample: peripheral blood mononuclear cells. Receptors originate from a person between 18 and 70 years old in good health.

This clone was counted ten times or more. Partial CDR3 DNA: TGTGCCAGCAGTTACCTCGGGACAGGGTACAATCAGCCC. This translates into CASSYLGTGYNQP. The whole CDR3 reads CASSYLGTGYNQPQHF. This chain joins TRBV6-2 or TRBV6-3 and TRBJ1-5; TRBD1 aligns across 9 bases. The read finishes 3 residues shy of the CDR3 end, and the germline J gene is used to complete it. In germline, CDR1 is MNHEY, CDR2 SVGEGT. V dropped 2 bases and J dropped 3; count of bases not matched to a gene: 5. The CDR3 sequence is 16 residues long.

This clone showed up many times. The CDR3 spells CASSLAGGLSYEQYF. CDR3 bases read: TGTGCCAGCAGCTTAGCAGGGGGCCTATCCTACGAG. This sequence joins TRBV7-2 and TRBJ2-7, with TRBD1 matching over 7 bases. The read gets to within 3 residues of the CDR3 end, and the germline J gene fills in the rest. This CDR3 is built from 15 residues. Germline V gene lookup returns CDR1 SGHTA and CDR2 FQGNSA. V was pared by 0 bases and J by 1 base, with 3 bases of the junction left unmatched.

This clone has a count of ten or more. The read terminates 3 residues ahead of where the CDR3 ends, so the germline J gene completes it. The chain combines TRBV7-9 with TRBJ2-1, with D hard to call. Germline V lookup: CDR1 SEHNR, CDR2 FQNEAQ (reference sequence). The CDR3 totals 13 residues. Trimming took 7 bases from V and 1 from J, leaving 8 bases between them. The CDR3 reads CASTPTSYNEQFF. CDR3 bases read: TGTGCCAGCACTCCAACTTCCTACAATGAG. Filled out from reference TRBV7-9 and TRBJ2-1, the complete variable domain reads DTGVSQNPRHKITKRGQNVTFRCDPISEHNRLYWYRQTLGQGPEFLTYFQNEAQLEKSRLLSDRFSAERPKGSFSTLEIQRTEQGDSAMYLCASTPTSYNEQFFGPGTRLTVL.

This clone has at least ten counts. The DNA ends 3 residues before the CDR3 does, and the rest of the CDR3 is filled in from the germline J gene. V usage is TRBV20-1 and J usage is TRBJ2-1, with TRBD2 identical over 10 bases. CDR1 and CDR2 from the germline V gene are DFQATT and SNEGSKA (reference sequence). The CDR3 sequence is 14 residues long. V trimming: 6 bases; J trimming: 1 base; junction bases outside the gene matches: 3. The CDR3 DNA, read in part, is TGCAGTGCCCCACTAGCGGGATCCTACAATGAG. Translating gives CSAPLAGSYNE. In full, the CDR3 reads CSAPLAGSYNEQFF.

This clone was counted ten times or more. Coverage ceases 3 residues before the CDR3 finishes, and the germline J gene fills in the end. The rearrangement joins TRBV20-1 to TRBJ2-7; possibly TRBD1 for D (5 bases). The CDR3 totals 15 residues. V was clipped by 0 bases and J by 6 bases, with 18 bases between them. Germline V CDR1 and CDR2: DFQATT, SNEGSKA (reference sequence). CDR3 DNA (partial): TGCAGTGCTAGAGATCTCGGCAGGGATCTACGCGAG. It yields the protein CSARDLGRDLRE. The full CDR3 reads CSARDLGRDLREQYF.